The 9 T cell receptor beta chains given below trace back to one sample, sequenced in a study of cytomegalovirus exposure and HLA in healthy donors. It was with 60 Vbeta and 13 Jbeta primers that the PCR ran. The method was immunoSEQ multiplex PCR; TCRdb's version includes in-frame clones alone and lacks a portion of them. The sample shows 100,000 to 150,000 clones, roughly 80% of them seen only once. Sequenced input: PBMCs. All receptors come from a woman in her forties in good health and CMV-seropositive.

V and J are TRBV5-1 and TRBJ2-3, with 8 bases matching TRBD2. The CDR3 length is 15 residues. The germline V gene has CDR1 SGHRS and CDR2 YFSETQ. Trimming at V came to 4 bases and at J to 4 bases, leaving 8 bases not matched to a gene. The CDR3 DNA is TGCGCCAGCAGCCCCGGACTAGCCCCCGCAGATACGCAGTATTTT. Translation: CASSPGLAPADTQYF.

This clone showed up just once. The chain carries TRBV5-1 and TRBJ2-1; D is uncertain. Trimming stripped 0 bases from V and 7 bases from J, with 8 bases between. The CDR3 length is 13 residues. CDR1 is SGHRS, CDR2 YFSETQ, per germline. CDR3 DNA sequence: TGCGCCAGCAGCTTGGGGGTGGAGAATGAGCAGTTCTTC. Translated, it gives CASSLGVENEQFF.

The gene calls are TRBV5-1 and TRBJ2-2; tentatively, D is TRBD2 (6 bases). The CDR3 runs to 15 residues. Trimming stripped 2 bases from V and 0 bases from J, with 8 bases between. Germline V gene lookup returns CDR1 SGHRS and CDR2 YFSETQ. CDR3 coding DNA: TGCGCCAGCAGCTTACCGGGGGCGAACACCGGGGAGCTGTTTTTT. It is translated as CASSLPGANTGELFF. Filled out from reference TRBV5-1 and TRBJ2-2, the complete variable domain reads KAGVTQTPRYLIKTRGQQVTLSCSPISGHRSVSWYQQTPGQGLQFLFEYFSETQRNKGNFPGRFSGRQFSNSRSEMNVSTLELGDSALYLCASSLPGANTGELFFGEGSRLTVL.

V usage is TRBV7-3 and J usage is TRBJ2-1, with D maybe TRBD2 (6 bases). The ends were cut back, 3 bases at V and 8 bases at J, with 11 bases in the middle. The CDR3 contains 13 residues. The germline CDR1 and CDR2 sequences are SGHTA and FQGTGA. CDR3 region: CASSFTSSDEQFF. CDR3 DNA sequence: TGTGCCAGCAGCTTTACTAGCAGCGATGAGCAGTTCTTC.

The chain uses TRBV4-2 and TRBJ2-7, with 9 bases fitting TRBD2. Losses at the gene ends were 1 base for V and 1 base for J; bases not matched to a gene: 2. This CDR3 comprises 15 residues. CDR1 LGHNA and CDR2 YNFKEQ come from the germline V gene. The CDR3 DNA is TGTGCCAGCAGCCAAGCAACTAGCGGGTCCTACGAGCAGTACTTC. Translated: CASSQATSGSYEQYF.

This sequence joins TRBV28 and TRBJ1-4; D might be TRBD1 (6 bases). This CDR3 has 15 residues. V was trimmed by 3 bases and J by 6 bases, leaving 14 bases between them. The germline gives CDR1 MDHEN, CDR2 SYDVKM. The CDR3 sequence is CASSLVQGRDEKLFF. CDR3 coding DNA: TGTGCCAGCAGTTTGGTACAGGGTCGGGATGAAAAACTGTTTTTT.

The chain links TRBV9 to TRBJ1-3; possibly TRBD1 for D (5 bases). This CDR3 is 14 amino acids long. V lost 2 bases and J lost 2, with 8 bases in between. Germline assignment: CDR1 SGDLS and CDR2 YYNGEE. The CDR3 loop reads CASSVSGTGNTIYF. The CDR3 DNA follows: TGTGCCAGCAGCGTCTCAGGGACTGGAAACACCATATATTTT. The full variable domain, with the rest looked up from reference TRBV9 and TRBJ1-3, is DSGVTQTPKHLITATGQRVTLRCSPRSGDLSVYWYQQSLDQGLQFLIQYYNGEERAKGNILERFSAQQFPDLHSELNLSSLELGDSALYFCASSVSGTGNTIYFGEGSWLTVV.

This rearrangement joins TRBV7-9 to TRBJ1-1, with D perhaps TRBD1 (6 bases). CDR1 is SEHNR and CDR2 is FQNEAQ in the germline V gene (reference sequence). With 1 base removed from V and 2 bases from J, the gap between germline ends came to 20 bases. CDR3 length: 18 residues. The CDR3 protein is CASSLGPGEGDGNTEAFF. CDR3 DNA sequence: TGTGCCAGCAGCTTAGGGCCAGGGGAAGGGGATGGAAACACTGAAGCTTTCTTT.

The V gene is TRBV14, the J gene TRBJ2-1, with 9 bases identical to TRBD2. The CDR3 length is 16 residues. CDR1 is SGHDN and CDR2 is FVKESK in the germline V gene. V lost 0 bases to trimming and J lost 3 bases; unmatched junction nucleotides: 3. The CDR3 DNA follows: TGTGCCAGCAGCCAAGAACTAGCGGGCCGCTACAATGAGCAGTTCTTC. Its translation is CASSQELAGRYNEQFF.